The T cell receptor (beta chain) described here comes from a study of cytomegalovirus exposure and HLA in healthy donors. With 60 Vbeta and 13 Jbeta primers, the PCR was carried out. Libraries were prepared by immunoSEQ multiplex PCR; TCRdb keeps only in-frame clonotypes and omits some of them. The sample lists 180,000 or so clones; around nine tenths were seen once. Trimming took off 7 bases at V and 2 bases at J, with 11 bases between the two ends. This CDR3 contains 13 residues. Germline V gene lookup returns CDR1 MDHEN and CDR2 SYDVKM. The origin of this receptor is a woman in her 30s in good health and CMV-seronegative. The sequenced sample was PBMCs. V and J are TRBV28 and TRBJ1-2, with D possibly being TRBD1 (6 bases). CDR3 DNA sequence: TGTGCCAGCACCCCACAGGGAAACTATGGCTACACCTTC. It specifies CASTPQGNYGYTF.